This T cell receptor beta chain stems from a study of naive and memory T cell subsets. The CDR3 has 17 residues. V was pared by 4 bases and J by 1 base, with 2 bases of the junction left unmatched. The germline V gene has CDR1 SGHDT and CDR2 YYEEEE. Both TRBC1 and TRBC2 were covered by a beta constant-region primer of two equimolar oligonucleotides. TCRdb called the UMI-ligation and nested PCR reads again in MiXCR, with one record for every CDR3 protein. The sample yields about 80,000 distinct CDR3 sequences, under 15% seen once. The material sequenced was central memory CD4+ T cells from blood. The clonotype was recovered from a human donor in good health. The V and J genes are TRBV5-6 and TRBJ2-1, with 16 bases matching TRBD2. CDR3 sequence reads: CASSPGLAGGSYNEQFF. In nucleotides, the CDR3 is TGTGCCAGCAGCCCGGGACTAGCGGGAGGGTCCTACAATGAGCAGTTCTTC.